These 30 T cell receptor beta chains originate from one sample sequenced in a study of T-cell memory formation after mild COVID-19. TCRdb itself ran the 5' RACE reads through MiXCR, one entry per CDR3 protein. The sample comprises about 390,000 distinct CDR3 sequences, about a sixth of which are singletons, and 20% to 25% rests with the top ten. The source material was PBMCs or a T cell subset sorted from them (not recorded which). These receptor sequences come from a man between 18 and 35 years old who had mild COVID-19 (a few samples of this study predate the infection). Cell type and time point are not known.

This chain uses TRBV20-1 with TRBJ1-1, with D perhaps TRBD1 (6 bases). Per the germline V gene, CDR1 is DFQATT and CDR2 is SNEGSKA (reference sequence). CDR3 length: 13 residues. V was shortened by 4 bases and J by 2 bases, with 11 bases between the two germline ends. The CDR3: CSAKIQGNTEAFF. In nucleotides, the CDR3 is TGCAGTGCTAAAATACAGGGAAACACTGAAGCTTTCTTT.

This clonotype was found a few times. The gene calls are TRBV25-1 and TRBJ2-2, with D possibly being TRBD1 or TRBD2 (5 bases each). Germline-derived CDR1 and CDR2 are MGHDK and SYGVNS. Trimming took 1 base from V and 4 from J, leaving 13 bases between them. The CDR3 has 16 residues. The CDR3 protein is CASSELKGTTTGELFF. In DNA form, the CDR3 reads TGTGCCAGCAGTGAATTGAAAGGGACGACCACCGGGGAGCTGTTTTTT.

In its sample, this clonotype was seen many times. This chain uses TRBV20-1 with TRBJ1-1, with D tentatively TRBD1 (6 bases). The CDR3 loop spans 12 amino acids. Trimming took off 6 bases at V and 2 bases at J, with 10 bases between the two ends. Germline V CDR1 and CDR2: DFQATT, SNEGSKA (reference sequence). This chain's CDR3 is CSASTGNTEAFF. The CDR3 bases are TGCAGTGCGTCGACAGGCAACACTGAAGCTTTCTTT.

V is TRBV6-5 and J is TRBJ1-2; perhaps TRBD1 as D (5 bases). The CDR3 length is 13 residues. CDR1 and CDR2 (germline): MNHEY, SVGAGI. V lost 0 bases and J lost 6, with 8 bases in between. The CDR3 DNA follows: TGTGCCAGCAGTTACTCGACAGTAGATGGCTACACCTTC. Amino acids: CASSYSTVDGYTF.

This clonotype turned up a few times. The rearrangement links TRBV5-4 to TRBJ2-7; 12 nucleotides match TRBD2. V was clipped by 2 bases and J by 4 bases; unmatched bases: 4. The germline gives CDR1 SGHNT, CDR2 YYREEE (reference sequence). CDR3 length: 15 amino acids. The CDR3 loop is CASSFPSGGGYEQYF. CDR3 bases: TGTGCCAGCAGCTTCCCTAGCGGGGGGGGATACGAGCAGTACTTC.

The V and J genes are TRBV27 and TRBJ2-3, with D possibly TRBD2 on 6 matching bases. V was shortened by 5 bases and J by 0 bases, with 9 bases between the two germline ends. CDR1 MNHEY and CDR2 SMNVEV come from the germline V gene (reference sequence). This CDR3 has 14 amino acids. The CDR3 here is CASSGDWSTDTQYF. The CDR3 DNA follows: TGTGCCAGCAGTGGGGACTGGAGCACAGATACGCAGTATTTT.

This clonotype was observed a handful of times. The chain is built from TRBV7-9 and TRBJ2-5, with 7 bases lining up with TRBD2. CDR1 is SEHNR, CDR2 FQNEAQ, per germline (reference sequence). The CDR3 length is 19 residues. V trimming: 5 bases; J trimming: 2 bases; junction bases outside the gene matches: 20. CDR3 in amino acids: CASSARLLPGGKIQETQYF. The CDR3 DNA is TGTGCCAGCAGCGCCAGACTACTTCCGGGGGGAAAAATTCAAGAGACCCAGTACTTC.

This clonotype was seen more than once but under ten times. The chain carries TRBV19 and TRBJ1-2; possibly TRBD1 for D (5 bases). Germline assignment: CDR1 LNHDA and CDR2 SQIVND (reference sequence). V lost 6 bases and J lost 4, with 12 bases in between. This CDR3 spans 13 amino acids. The CDR3 spells CASSSGIVYGYTF. CDR3 in DNA: TGTGCCAGTAGCTCAGGGATTGTCTATGGCTACACCTTC.

The chain carries TRBV12-3 or TRBV12-4 and TRBJ2-1; D is perhaps TRBD2 (7 bases). Trimming took off 7 bases at V and 3 bases at J, with 10 bases between the two ends. This CDR3 spans 13 amino acids. CDR3 in amino acids: CASTGGHYNEQFF. The CDR3, as DNA: TGTGCCAGCACCGGGGGGCACTACAATGAGCAGTTCTTC.

The genes are TRBV6-5 and TRBJ2-5, with D hard to call. The CDR3 is 13 amino acids. Trimming cost V 4 bases and J 2 bases, with 8 bases left between them. Looked up from germline, CDR1 is MNHEY and CDR2 is SVGAGI. CDR3 nucleotides: TGTGCCAGCAGTTTCACTGGGCAAGAGACCCAGTACTTC. Translation gives CASSFTGQETQYF.

This clonotype was observed a single time. The chain links TRBV6-5 to TRBJ1-4; 10 bases are a match to TRBD1. Unmatched junction bases numbered 6, after V lost 0 bases and J lost 5 bases. This CDR3 is built from 17 residues. Germline V gene sequence: CDR1 MNHEY, CDR2 SVGAGI. CDR3 region: CASSYSVTGGTNEKLFF. The CDR3 bases are TGTGCCAGCAGTTACTCAGTGACAGGGGGCACAAATGAAAAACTGTTTTTT.

This clonotype appeared a few times. The CDR3 nucleotides are TGTGCCAGCAGTTACGCGTACGGGGGGGCCGACGATACGCAGTATTTT. Its protein product is CASSYAYGGADDTQYF. V usage is TRBV6-2 or TRBV6-3 and J usage is TRBJ2-3; 8 nucleotides match TRBD2. V lost 2 bases to trimming and J lost 6 bases; unmatched junction nucleotides: 10. The CDR3 is 16 residues long. Germline V CDR1 and CDR2: MNHEY, SVGEGT.

This clonotype was seen a few times. The chain is built from TRBV6-5 and TRBJ1-2; D is ambiguous. Germline V gene lookup returns CDR1 MNHEY and CDR2 SVGAGI. V was clipped by 6 bases and J by 2 bases, with 13 bases between them. This CDR3 comprises 14 residues. The CDR3 sequence: CASSRFPPNYGYTF. The CDR3 DNA reads TGTGCCAGCAGCCGATTTCCGCCCAACTATGGCTACACCTTC.

The J gene is TRBJ2-7, the V gene TRBV14; 8 bases line up with TRBD2. The germline V gene encodes CDR1 SGHDN and CDR2 FVKESK. There are 14 residues in the CDR3. V dropped 4 bases and J dropped 2; count of bases not matched to a gene: 4. The DNA for the CDR3 is TGTGCCAGCAGCCCACCGGGACTAGCCTACGAGCAGTACTTC. It codes for CASSPPGLAYEQYF.

The chain links TRBV7-2 to TRBJ2-2; maybe TRBD2 (6 bases). The germline V and J ends were trimmed by 5 bases and 5 bases, with 21 bases remaining between them. The germline V gene encodes CDR1 SGHTA and CDR2 FQGNSA. CDR3 length: 17 residues. As DNA, the CDR3 is TGTGCCAGCAGCCTAGACGTGTTTGTTGCGGGAACCGGGGAGCTGTTTTTT. Its protein is CASSLDVFVAGTGELFF.

This clonotype turned up a few times. The chain employs TRBV28 and TRBJ1-2; D unclear. The V end lost 3 bases, the J end lost 4 bases, and 12 bases lay between the germline ends. Per the germline V gene, CDR1 is MDHEN and CDR2 is SYDVKM. There are 14 residues in the CDR3. CDR3 DNA: TGTGCCAGCAGTTTGCTCGGCCGCCGCTATGGCTACACCTTC. Translating it yields CASSLLGRRYGYTF.

This clonotype was observed a few times. The chain employs TRBV12-3 or TRBV12-4 and TRBJ2-3, with D tentatively TRBD1 (7 bases). V dropped 3 bases and J dropped 8 bases, with 18 bases sitting between them. This CDR3 is 15 amino acids long. CDR3 in amino acids: CASSFRAQGGVTQYF. CDR3 sequence (DNA): TGTGCCAGCAGTTTTCGGGCGCAGGGGGGTGTTACGCAGTATTTT.

The table lists this clonotype with a few counts. The chain is built from TRBV5-4 and TRBJ2-1, with 9 bases aligning to TRBD2. CDR3 length: 14 residues. The trim removed 4 bases at V and 10 bases at J, leaving 9 bases unmatched. Germline values: CDR1 SGHNT, CDR2 YYREEE (reference sequence). In nucleotides, the CDR3 is TGTGCCAGCAGCCCTAGCAATAGCGGGGGCGAGCAGTTCTTC. It encodes CASSPSNSGGEQFF.

The CDR3 loop reads CASSQEIWGTGELFF. The CDR3 DNA sequence: TGTGCCAGCAGCCAAGAAATCTGGGGCACCGGGGAGCTGTTTTTT. The chain links TRBV3-1 to TRBJ2-2, with D unresolved. Germline CDR1 LGHDT, CDR2 YNNKEL (reference sequence). The CDR3 is made up of 15 amino acids. V lost 0 bases to trimming and J lost 4 bases, with 9 bases between them.

In its sample, this clonotype was seen many times. The chain uses TRBV12-3 or TRBV12-4 and TRBJ2-2; a possible D gene is TRBD1 (5 bases). V was cut by 4 bases and J by 4 bases, with 7 bases left in between. CDR3 length: 13 amino acids. The CDR3, as DNA: TGTGCCAGCAGTTCCAGGGCCACCGGGGAGCTGTTTTTT. It codes for CASSSRATGELFF.

This clonotype was observed a few times. This sequence joins TRBV6-6 and TRBJ1-5; D gene uncertain. CDR1 MNHNY and CDR2 SVGAGI come from the germline V gene (reference sequence). The CDR3 length is 15 residues. With 0 bases removed from V and 0 bases from J, the gap between germline ends came to 6 bases. The chain's CDR3 is CASSYSSNSNQPQHF. The CDR3 DNA is TGTGCCAGCAGTTACTCGTCAAATAGCAATCAGCCCCAGCATTTT.

This clonotype has ten or more counts. V gene TRBV12-3 or TRBV12-4 combines with J gene TRBJ1-1, with 7 bases fitting TRBD1. The junction had 7 bases not matched to a gene; V was cut back by 5 bases and J by 4 bases. This CDR3 has 14 residues. Here the CDR3 DNA reads TGTGCCAGCAGTCAACAGGGGCTGAGCACTGAAGCTTTCTTT. Protein sequence: CASSQQGLSTEAFF.

The rearrangement joins TRBV4-3 to TRBJ1-2; D possibly corresponds to TRBD1 (5 bases). The CDR3 sequence is 13 residues long. Germline V gene lookup returns CDR1 LGHNA and CDR2 YSLEER. V lost 4 bases and J 8 bases, leaving 14 bases between the germline ends. The CDR3 sequence: CASSLRGVVGYTF. CDR3 DNA: TGCGCCAGCAGCCTTCGGGGCGTCGTAGGCTACACCTTC.

This clonotype was detected a few times. This chain links TRBV7-2 with TRBJ2-1, with D uncertain. Germline values: CDR1 SGHTA, CDR2 FQGNSA. Trimming took 2 bases from V and 9 from J, leaving 8 bases between them. This CDR3 has 12 residues. DNA for the CDR3: TGTGCCAGCAGCTTAAGTAGCATTGAGCAGTTCTTC. Translation: CASSLSSIEQFF. Combining the CDR3 with reference TRBV7-2 and TRBJ2-1 gives the whole variable domain GAGVSQSPSNKVTEKGKDVELRCDPISGHTALYWYRQSLGQGLEFLIYFQGNSAPDKSGLPSDRFSAERTGGSVSTLTIQRTQQEDSAVYLCASSLSSIEQFFGPGTRLTVL.

This clonotype was recorded a few times. CDR3 sequence reads: CASSLSRRDHGYTF. The CDR3 region has the DNA TGTGCCAGCAGTTTAAGTCGCAGGGATCATGGCTACACCTTC. V is TRBV12-3 or TRBV12-4 and J is TRBJ1-2, with D perhaps matching TRBD1 (5 bases). This CDR3 contains 14 residues. V shed 2 bases and J shed 6 bases, with 13 bases lying between them.

The chain has TRBV20-1 and TRBJ2-1, with D perhaps matching TRBD1 (6 bases). Germline CDR1 reads DFQATT; CDR2 reads SNEGSKA (reference sequence). This CDR3 is 15 amino acids long. V was shortened by 3 bases and J by 5 bases, with 17 bases between the two germline ends. CDR3 DNA sequence: TGCAGTGCTAGGGGGACACCGCTACGAAACAATGAGCAGTTCTTC. As protein: CSARGTPLRNNEQFF.

This clonotype has just a few counts. The chain has TRBV30 and TRBJ1-2; unclear D gene. V was pared by 4 bases and J by 7 bases, with 13 bases between. This CDR3 contains 12 residues. Looked up from germline, CDR1 is GTSNPN and CDR2 is SVGIG (reference sequence). This CDR3 is CAWNPGRVGYTF. The CDR3 DNA follows: TGTGCCTGGAACCCAGGACGAGTTGGCTACACCTTC. Full variable domain (missing parts from reference TRBV30 and TRBJ1-2): SQTIHQWPATLVQPVGSPLSLECTVEGTSNPNLYWYRQAAGRGLQLLFYSVGIGQISSEVPQNLSASRPQDRQFILSSKKLLLSDSGFYLCAWNPGRVGYTFGSGTRLTVV.

This chain links TRBV7-2 with TRBJ2-3; D possibly corresponds to TRBD2 (6 bases). Trimming left V 3 bases short and J 4 bases short, with 11 bases between. Germline V gene lookup returns CDR1 SGHTA and CDR2 FQGNSA. CDR3 length: 14 residues. CDR3 coding DNA: TGTGCCAGCAGCTTCCTGGGAGGCCCAGATACGCAGTATTTT. Its translation: CASSFLGGPDTQYF.

This clonotype was seen more than once but under ten times. The chain combines TRBV12-3 or TRBV12-4 with TRBJ2-5; 8 positions match TRBD1. The J segment lost 5 bases and the V segment lost 8 bases, leaving 13 bases of the junction unmatched. CDR3 size: 15 residues. This CDR3 is CASRSGAGGDETQYF. CDR3 nucleotides: TGTGCCAGCCGATCTGGGGCAGGGGGCGATGAGACCCAGTACTTC.

This clonotype was seen ten or more times. The chain recombines TRBV24-1 with TRBJ2-3, with a possible D match to TRBD1 (5 bases). The CDR3 contains 13 residues. The V end was cut by 5 bases, the J end by 3 bases, with 8 bases between. Germline CDR1 reads KGHDR; CDR2 reads SFDVKD. Written as DNA, the CDR3 is TGTGCCACCAGTGGCCAGGGAACAGATACGCAGTATTTT. This translates into CATSGQGTDTQYF.